The 22 T cell receptor beta chains presented below share a single source sample, sequenced in a study of cytomegalovirus exposure and HLA in healthy donors (dated 2017 in TCRdb). Library preparation was by the immunoSEQ multiplex PCR assay. The multiplex PCR relied on a mix of 60 forward primers for TCR Vbeta segments and 13 reverse primers for TCR Jbeta segments. The table comes from immuneACCESS by way of TCRdb, which keeps in-frame sequences with V and J called. Part of the clones is missing from these tables; in studies checked, under half for an unresolved V gene and the rest for unknown reasons. Here the sample has some 140,000 clones; over 60% occur a single time. The ten top clones hold approximately 2% of the sample. The sequenced sample consisted of PBMCs. The receptors were gathered from a man aged 25 to 40 in good health and CMV-seronegative.

This clone was seen ten or more times. The chain joins TRBV13 to TRBJ2-1; possible D gene TRBD2, 5 bases. V shed 5 bases and J shed 9 bases, with 23 bases lying between them. The CDR3 contains 16 residues. Germline V CDR1 and CDR2: PRHDT, FYEKMQ (reference sequence). CDR3 nucleotide sequence: TGTGCCAGCAGCAGCGCCGGGCTAGCACTTGGAAGTGAGCAGTTCTTC. Translating it yields CASSSAGLALGSEQFF.

The chain employs TRBV11-2 and TRBJ2-7; 7 bases agree with TRBD1. The length of the CDR3 is 14 residues. The V and J ends lost 3 bases and 3 bases, in that order; junction bases with no gene match: 5. The germline V gene has CDR1 SGHAT and CDR2 FQNNGV. CDR3 region: CASSFAGGFYEQYF. CDR3 nucleotide sequence: TGTGCCAGCAGCTTTGCAGGGGGATTCTACGAGCAGTACTTC.

The chain joins TRBV4-2 to TRBJ2-7, with TRBD2 matching 7 bases. This CDR3 contains 16 residues. Per germline, CDR1 LGHNA and CDR2 YNFKEQ. Losses at the gene ends were 0 bases for V and 2 bases for J; bases not matched to a gene: 7. CDR3 sequence (DNA): TGTGCCAGCAGCCAAGATCTGGCGGGAGAGACCTACGAGCAGTACTTC. Amino acid sequence: CASSQDLAGETYEQYF.

The sample holds a few counts of this clone. The V gene is TRBV2, the J gene TRBJ2-7, with a weak D call TRBD1 (5 bases). This CDR3 is built from 14 residues. V lost 5 bases to trimming and J lost 1 base, with 12 bases between them. Germline assignment: CDR1 SNHLY and CDR2 FYNNEI. CDR3 sequence: CASSIRGTSYEQYF. The DNA for the CDR3 is TGTGCCAGCAGTATTAGGGGTACATCCTACGAGCAGTACTTC.

The chain uses TRBV18 and TRBJ1-4; TRBD1 is a possible D gene (6 bases). The CDR3 totals 16 residues. The V gene's germline CDR1 is KGHSH and CDR2 LQKENI. The germline V and J ends were trimmed by 3 bases and 8 bases, with 19 bases remaining between them. For the CDR3, the DNA is TGTGCCAGCTCACCCCTAGCAGGGGAGCCCTACGAAAAACTGTTTTTT. Protein: CASSPLAGEPYEKLFF.

CDR3: CASRDPLGAEAFF. DNA of the CDR3: TGTGCCAGCAGGGACCCTCTCGGGGCTGAAGCTTTCTTT. The chain joins TRBV2 to TRBJ1-1; no firm D call. The CDR3 is 13 residues long. With 6 bases removed from V and 6 bases from J, the gap between germline ends came to 14 bases. CDR1 is SNHLY, CDR2 FYNNEI, per germline.

This sequence joins TRBV4-2 and TRBJ2-1; 13 bases match TRBD2. Germline V lookup: CDR1 LGHNA, CDR2 YNFKEQ. With 4 bases clipped from V and 6 bases from J, the junction kept 12 bases outside the gene matches. This CDR3 region has 18 residues. In DNA, the CDR3 is TGTGCCAGCAGCCTCCTGGGGTCAGGACTAGCGGGAGCCAATGAGCAGTTCTTC. It yields the protein CASSLLGSGLAGANEQFF.

The chain links TRBV5-1 to TRBJ2-3; 9 nucleotides match TRBD2. V was pared by 4 bases and J by 2 bases, with 8 bases of the junction left unmatched. The germline V gene encodes CDR1 SGHRS and CDR2 YFSETQ. The CDR3 spans 16 residues. CDR3: CASSALTSGNTDTQYF. The CDR3 DNA is TGCGCCAGCAGCGCGTTGACTAGCGGAAACACAGATACGCAGTATTTT.

The chain has TRBV6-5 and TRBJ2-7, with D possibly being TRBD2 (5 bases). The CDR3 consists of 15 residues. Looked up from germline, CDR1 is MNHEY and CDR2 is SVGAGI. Trimming took 2 bases from V and 0 from J, leaving 11 bases between them. CDR3 coding DNA: TGTGCCAGCAGTTACGACTACCGGAGCTCCTACGAGCAGTACTTC. Amino acid sequence: CASSYDYRSSYEQYF.

This clone was found once. The chain has TRBV28 and TRBJ1-4; 10 bases line up with TRBD1. Germline V gene sequence: CDR1 MDHEN, CDR2 SYDVKM. V shed 7 bases and J 7 bases; nucleotides not matched to a gene: 15. This CDR3 comprises 17 residues. The CDR3 reads CASTEGTGVNLGEKLFF. Here the CDR3 DNA reads TGTGCCAGCACCGAGGGGACAGGGGTTAATCTCGGTGAAAAACTGTTTTTT.

J is TRBJ2-1 and V is TRBV5-4; 7 bases align to TRBD1. The ends lost 3 bases at V and 5 bases at J; junction bases unmatched: 8. This CDR3 contains 15 residues. In germline, CDR1 is SGHNT, CDR2 YYREEE (reference sequence). The CDR3 is CASSWPGQIDNEQFF. The CDR3 DNA is TGTGCCAGCAGCTGGCCGGGACAGATAGACAATGAGCAGTTCTTC.

This clone was seen only a few times. The genes are TRBV6-1 and TRBJ2-5; weak D call: TRBD2 (6 bases). V was clipped by 6 bases and J by 0 bases, with 14 bases between them. There are 15 residues in the CDR3. Germline CDR1 reads MNHNS; CDR2 reads SASEGT. DNA for the CDR3: TGTGCCAGCAGAGCACGCGGGGCGTACCAAGAGACCCAGTACTTC. Translated: CASRARGAYQETQYF.

The chain joins TRBV5-1 to TRBJ2-2; weak D call: TRBD2 (6 bases). The ends were cut back, 4 bases at V and 3 bases at J, with 13 bases in the middle. The germline gives CDR1 SGHRS, CDR2 YFSETQ. CDR3 length: 15 residues. The CDR3 sequence is CASSVVGGDTGELFF. The CDR3 region has the DNA TGCGCCAGCAGCGTCGTGGGGGGTGACACCGGGGAGCTGTTTTTT.

This CDR3 is CASSSRDRSYNEQFF. The CDR3 region has the DNA TGTGCCAGCAGCTCTAGAGACAGATCCTACAATGAGCAGTTCTTC. This chain uses TRBV9 with TRBJ2-1, with D possibly being TRBD1 (5 bases). The CDR3 runs 15 residues. Germline lookup yields CDR1 SGDLS and CDR2 YYNGEE. V dropped 4 bases and J dropped 1 base, with 12 bases sitting between them.

The J gene is TRBJ1-4, the V gene TRBV10-3; 8 bases agree with TRBD1. The CDR3 has 14 residues. The V gene end was trimmed by 6 bases and the J gene end by 6 bases; junction bases not matched to a gene: 6. Germline CDR1 ENHRY, CDR2 SYGVKD. In DNA, the CDR3 is TGTGCCATCAGCGCCGGGACAGGAGATGAAAAACTGTTTTTT. This encodes CAISAGTGDEKLFF.

This chain links TRBV27 with TRBJ1-5; D is unclear. Germline V gene sequence: CDR1 MNHEY, CDR2 SMNVEV (reference sequence). The CDR3 is 15 residues long. V lost 5 bases and J lost 5, with 16 bases in between. This CDR3 reads CASSTLSSTDQPQHF. CDR3 in DNA: TGTGCCAGCAGTACTTTATCTTCCACCGATCAGCCCCAGCATTTT.

V and J are TRBV29-1 and TRBJ2-3, with 8 bases aligning to TRBD2. CDR3 size: 16 residues. Germline values: CDR1 SQVTM, CDR2 ANQGSEA. Germline trimming cut 6 bases from V and 4 bases from J; bases unmatched to any gene: 15. In DNA form, the CDR3 reads TGCAGCGTGGGCTCTGGGAGCGGGAGCGTTCCAGATACGCAGTATTTT. Translated, it gives CSVGSGSGSVPDTQYF.

The J gene is TRBJ1-1, the V gene TRBV7-9, with TRBD1 matching 7 bases. V lost 4 bases and J lost 1; bases outside the gene matches: 3. This CDR3 spans 14 amino acids. Germline V CDR1 and CDR2: SEHNR, FQNEAQ (reference sequence). Written as DNA, the CDR3 is TGTGCCAGCAGCTCTTGGACAGGGAACACTGAAGCTTTCTTT. Amino acid sequence: CASSSWTGNTEAFF.

This clone turned up a few times. The chain is built from TRBV5-4 and TRBJ2-1, with D perhaps matching TRBD1 (6 bases). Germline lookup yields CDR1 SGHNT and CDR2 YYREEE (reference sequence). V was cut by 4 bases and J by 6 bases, with 17 bases left in between. CDR3 length: 15 amino acids. For the CDR3, the DNA is TGTGCCAGCAGCCCCCGGTTGGGGGCGTTCAATGAGCAGTTCTTC. This translates into CASSPRLGAFNEQFF.

The rearrangement joins TRBV6-5 to TRBJ2-3, with TRBD2 matching 12 bases. Trimming cost V 4 bases and J 1 base; bases outside gene matches: 3. CDR1 is MNHEY and CDR2 is SVGAGI in the germline V gene. CDR3 length: 16 residues. DNA for the CDR3: TGTGCCAGCAGTTCGGGACTAGCGGGCCGCACAGATACGCAGTATTTT. Amino acid sequence: CASSSGLAGRTDTQYF.

The chain combines TRBV5-1 with TRBJ2-1, with TRBD2 matching 10 bases. Trimming at V came to 0 bases and at J to 0 bases, leaving 0 bases not matched to a gene. The germline gives CDR1 SGHRS, CDR2 YFSETQ. This CDR3 has 16 amino acids. DNA of the CDR3: TGCGCCAGCAGCTTGGGGACTAGCGGCTCCTACAATGAGCAGTTCTTC. Translating it yields CASSLGTSGSYNEQFF.

The chain employs TRBV7-3 and TRBJ2-5; 7 positions match TRBD1. CDR1 is SGHTA and CDR2 is FQGTGA in the germline V gene. V lost 5 bases to trimming and J lost 4 bases; unmatched junction nucleotides: 4. The CDR3 runs 13 residues. In nucleotides, the CDR3 is TGTGCCAGCAGCGCACAGGGGCGAGAGACCCAGTACTTC. Protein product: CASSAQGRETQYF.